This is a list of T cell receptor beta chains from one sample in a study of blood T cell repertoires in COVID-19. TCRdb's table, derived via immunoSEQ multiplex PCR, lists solely in-frame clones and lacks some. The table shows some 120,000 clones, with around four fifths occurring only once. The sequenced material came from peripheral blood. The receptors were sampled from a man aged 25 to 45 with acute or convalescent COVID-19. Each CDR3 is given with its conserved first and last residue. D genes are given only for firm matches. Rows give clone size only sometimes, using once, few, many, or a class for an expanded clone.

D gene: -; J gene: TRBJ1-2; V gene: TRBV5-1; clone size: -; CDR3 protein: CASSLGGGEYGYTF; CDR3 DNA: TGCGCCAGCAGCTTGGGTGGGGGCGAGTATGGCTACACCTTC
D gene: -; J gene: TRBJ2-7; V gene: TRBV6-5; clone size: -; CDR3 protein: CASSYSTLTKRGQYF; CDR3 DNA: TGTGCCAGCAGTTACTCGACCCTAACGAAACGGGGGCAGTACTTC
D gene: -; J gene: TRBJ2-1; V gene: TRBV2; clone size: few; CDR3 protein: CASSGERGWGYNEQFF; CDR3 DNA: TGTGCCAGCAGTGGAGAAAGAGGGTGGGGCTACAATGAGCAGTTCTTC
D gene: TRBD2; J gene: TRBJ2-3; V gene: TRBV10-2; clone size: -; CDR3 protein: CASSESEPRLAGSTDTQYF; CDR3 DNA: TGCGCCAGCAGTGAGTCCGAACCACGACTAGCGGGGAGCACAGATACGCAGTATTTT
D gene: -; J gene: TRBJ1-2; V gene: TRBV5-4; clone size: -; CDR3 protein: CASSSTGNGYTF; CDR3 DNA: TGTGCCAGCAGCTCGACAGGAAATGGCTACACCTTC
D gene: TRBD1; J gene: TRBJ2-7; V gene: TRBV14; clone size: -; CDR3 protein: CASAWGQGDYEQYF; CDR3 DNA: TGTGCCAGCGCCTGGGGACAGGGGGACTACGAGCAGTACTTC
D gene: -; J gene: TRBJ1-5; V gene: TRBV7-8; clone size: -; CDR3 protein: CASSLALQANQPQHF; CDR3 DNA: TGTGCCAGCAGCTTAGCCTTGCAGGCAAATCAGCCCCAGCATTTT
D gene: -; J gene: TRBJ1-1; V gene: TRBV18; clone size: -; CDR3 protein: CASSPLSGAMNTEAFF; CDR3 DNA: TGTGCCAGCTCACCACTGTCAGGGGCTATGAACACTGAAGCTTTCTTT
D gene: -; J gene: TRBJ2-3; V gene: TRBV2; clone size: -; CDR3 protein: CASSELVDTDTQYF; CDR3 DNA: TGTGCCAGCAGTGAACTAGTTGACACAGATACGCAGTATTTT
D gene: -; J gene: TRBJ2-4; V gene: TRBV19; clone size: -; CDR3 protein: CASSIMTADLAKNIQYF; CDR3 DNA: TGTGCCAGCAGTATTATGACAGCCGATCTAGCCAAAAACATTCAGTACTTC
D gene: TRBD2; J gene: TRBJ2-5; V gene: TRBV3-1/TRBV3-2; clone size: -; CDR3 protein: CASSLMTSGGEETQYF; CDR3 DNA: TGTGCCAGCAGCCTTATGACTAGCGGGGGGGAAGAGACCCAGTACTTC
D gene: TRBD1; J gene: TRBJ1-6; V gene: TRBV3-1/TRBV3-2; clone size: -; CDR3 protein: CASSQIGAGGASPLHF; CDR3 DNA: TGTGCCAGCAGCCAAATCGGCGCAGGGGGAGCCTCACCCCTCCACTTT
D gene: -; J gene: TRBJ1-1; V gene: TRBV2; clone size: -; CDR3 protein: CASSAYQGTTEAFF; CDR3 DNA: TGTGCCAGCAGCGCCTATCAGGGGACCACTGAAGCTTTCTTT
D gene: TRBD2; J gene: TRBJ2-3; V gene: TRBV6-2/TRBV6-3; clone size: few; CDR3 protein: CASSYSPLAGGSRDTQYF; CDR3 DNA: TGTGCCAGCAGTTACTCTCCACTAGCGGGGGGGTCTAGGGATACGCAGTATTTT
D gene: -; J gene: TRBJ2-3; V gene: TRBV4-2; clone size: -; CDR3 protein: CASSQASNTDTQYF; CDR3 DNA: TGTGCCAGCAGCCAAGCGAGTAACACAGATACGCAGTATTTT
D gene: -; J gene: TRBJ2-4; V gene: TRBV19; clone size: -; CDR3 protein: CASSIKHSGKNIQYF; CDR3 DNA: TGTGCCAGTAGTATAAAACACAGTGGAAAAAACATTCAGTACTTC
D gene: -; J gene: TRBJ2-2; V gene: TRBV14; clone size: -; CDR3 protein: CASSQLTGSMITGELFF; CDR3 DNA: TGTGCCAGCAGCCAACTAACCGGGAGCATGATCACCGGGGAGCTGTTTTTT
D gene: -; J gene: TRBJ1-1; V gene: TRBV25-1; clone size: -; CDR3 protein: CASSGTIVAEAFF; CDR3 DNA: TGTGCCAGCAGCGGGACAATTGTGGCCGAAGCTTTCTTT
D gene: TRBD1; J gene: TRBJ1-1; V gene: TRBV7-2; clone size: -; CDR3 protein: CASSTRTGGVAFF; CDR3 DNA: TGTGCCAGCAGCACACGGACAGGAGGAGTAGCTTTCTTT
D gene: TRBD1; J gene: TRBJ2-6; V gene: TRBV7-2; clone size: -; CDR3 protein: CASSPGQGASGANVLTF; CDR3 DNA: TGTGCCAGCAGCCCCGGACAGGGGGCTTCCGGGGCCAACGTCCTGACTTTC
D gene: TRBD2; J gene: TRBJ2-2; V gene: TRBV18; clone size: -; CDR3 protein: CASSPRERETGGELFF; CDR3 DNA: TGTGCCAGCTCACCACGAGAGCGGGAGACGGGCGGGGAGCTGTTTTTT
D gene: -; J gene: TRBJ1-5; V gene: TRBV7-9; clone size: once; CDR3 protein: CASSLGRADNQPQHF; CDR3 DNA: TGTGCCAGCAGCTTAGGGAGGGCCGACAATCAGCCCCAGCATTTT
D gene: -; J gene: TRBJ1-5; V gene: TRBV30; clone size: -; CDR3 protein: CAWEQGDRNQPQHF; CDR3 DNA: TGTGCCTGGGAACAGGGCGATCGCAATCAGCCCCAGCATTTT
D gene: -; J gene: TRBJ2-3; V gene: TRBV3-1/TRBV3-2; clone size: few; CDR3 protein: CASSRGGSDTQYF; CDR3 DNA: TGTGCCAGCAGCAGGGGCGGATCAGATACGCAGTATTTT
D gene: -; J gene: TRBJ1-1; V gene: TRBV7-9; clone size: once; CDR3 protein: CASSLSPGLGTEAFF; CDR3 DNA: TGTGCCAGCAGCTTATCCCCGGGGTTGGGGACTGAAGCTTTCTTT
D gene: -; J gene: TRBJ1-4; V gene: TRBV7-9; clone size: -; CDR3 protein: CASSLRARGRRATNEKLFF; CDR3 DNA: TGTGCCAGCAGCTTAAGGGCGAGGGGGAGAAGGGCAACTAATGAAAAACTGTTTTTT
D gene: TRBD1; J gene: TRBJ1-2; V gene: TRBV11-2; clone size: -; CDR3 protein: CASSSYRRQGRGYTF; CDR3 DNA: TGTGCCAGCAGCTCCTATCGTCGACAGGGACGTGGCTACACCTTC